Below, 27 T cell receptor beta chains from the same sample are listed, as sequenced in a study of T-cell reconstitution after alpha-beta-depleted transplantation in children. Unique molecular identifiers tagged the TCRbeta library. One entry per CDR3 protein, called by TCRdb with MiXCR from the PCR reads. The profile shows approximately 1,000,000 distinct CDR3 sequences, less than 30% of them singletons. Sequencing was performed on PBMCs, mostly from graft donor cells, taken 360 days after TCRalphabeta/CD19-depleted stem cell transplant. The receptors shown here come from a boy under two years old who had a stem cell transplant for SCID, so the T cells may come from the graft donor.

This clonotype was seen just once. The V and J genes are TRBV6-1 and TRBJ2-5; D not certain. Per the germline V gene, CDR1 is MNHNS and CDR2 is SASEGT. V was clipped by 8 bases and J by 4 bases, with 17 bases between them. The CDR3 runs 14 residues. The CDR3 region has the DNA TGTGCCAGCGACATCGCCCCAGCCCCAGAGACCCAGTACTTC. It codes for CASDIAPAPETQYF.

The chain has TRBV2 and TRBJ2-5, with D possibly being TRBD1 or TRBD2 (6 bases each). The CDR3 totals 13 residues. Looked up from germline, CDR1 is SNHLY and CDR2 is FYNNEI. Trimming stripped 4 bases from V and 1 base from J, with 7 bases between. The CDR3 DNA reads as TGTGCCAGCAGTGGGGGGGCCCAAGAGACCCAGTACTTC. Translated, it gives CASSGGAQETQYF.

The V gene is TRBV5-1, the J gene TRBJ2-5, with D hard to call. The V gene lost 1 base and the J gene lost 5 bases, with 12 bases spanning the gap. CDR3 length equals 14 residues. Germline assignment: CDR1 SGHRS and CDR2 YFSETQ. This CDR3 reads CASSLISARETQYF. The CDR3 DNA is TGCGCCAGCAGCTTGATATCAGCACGGGAGACCCAGTACTTC. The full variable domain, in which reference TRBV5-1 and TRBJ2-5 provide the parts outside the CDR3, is KAGVTQTPRYLIKTRGQQVTLSCSPISGHRSVSWYQQTPGQGLQFLFEYFSETQRNKGNFPGRFSGRQFSNSRSEMNVSTLELGDSALYLCASSLISARETQYFGPGTRLLVL.

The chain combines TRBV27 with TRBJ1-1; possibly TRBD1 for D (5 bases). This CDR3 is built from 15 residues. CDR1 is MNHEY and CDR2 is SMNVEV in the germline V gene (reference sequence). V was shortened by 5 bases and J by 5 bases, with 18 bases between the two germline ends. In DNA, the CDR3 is TGTGCCAGCAGTACCGAAGCAGGGAGATGGACTGAAGCTTTCTTT. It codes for CASSTEAGRWTEAFF.

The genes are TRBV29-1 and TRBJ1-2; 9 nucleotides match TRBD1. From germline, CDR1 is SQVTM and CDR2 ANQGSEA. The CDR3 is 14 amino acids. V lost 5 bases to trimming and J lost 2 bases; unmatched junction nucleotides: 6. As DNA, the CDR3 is TGCAGCGTTAAGAACAGGGGGCCCAACTATGGCTACACCTTC. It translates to CSVKNRGPNYGYTF.

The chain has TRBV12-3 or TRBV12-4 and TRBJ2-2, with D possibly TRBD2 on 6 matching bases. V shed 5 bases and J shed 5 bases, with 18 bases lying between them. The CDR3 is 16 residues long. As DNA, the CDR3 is TGTGCCAGCAGTCTAGGGGACTGGGGGAAAACCGGGGAGCTGTTTTTT. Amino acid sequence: CASSLGDWGKTGELFF.

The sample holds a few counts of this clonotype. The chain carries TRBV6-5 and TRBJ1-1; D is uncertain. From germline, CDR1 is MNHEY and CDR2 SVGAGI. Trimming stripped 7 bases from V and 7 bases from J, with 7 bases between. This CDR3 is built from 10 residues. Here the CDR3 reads CASIGGEAFF. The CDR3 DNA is TGTGCCAGCATAGGCGGTGAAGCTTTCTTT.

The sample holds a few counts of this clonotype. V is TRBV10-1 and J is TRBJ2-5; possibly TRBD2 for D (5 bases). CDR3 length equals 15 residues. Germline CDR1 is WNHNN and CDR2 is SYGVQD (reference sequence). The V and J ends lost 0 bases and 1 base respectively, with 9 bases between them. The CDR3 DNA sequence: TGCGCCAGCAGTGAGTCGGCTAGCCCCCAAGAGACCCAGTACTTC. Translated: CASSESASPQETQYF.

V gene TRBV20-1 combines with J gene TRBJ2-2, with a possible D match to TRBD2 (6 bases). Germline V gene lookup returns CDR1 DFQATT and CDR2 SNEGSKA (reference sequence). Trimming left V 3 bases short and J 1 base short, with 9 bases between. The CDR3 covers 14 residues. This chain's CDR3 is CSARAGRNTGELFF. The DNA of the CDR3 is TGCAGTGCTAGGGCGGGACGGAACACCGGGGAGCTGTTTTTT.

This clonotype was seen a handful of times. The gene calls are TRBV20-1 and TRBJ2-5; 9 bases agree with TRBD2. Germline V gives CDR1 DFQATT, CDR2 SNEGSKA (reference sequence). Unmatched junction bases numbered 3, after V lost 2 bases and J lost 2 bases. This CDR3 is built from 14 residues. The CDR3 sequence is CSARKAGGQETQYF. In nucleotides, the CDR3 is TGCAGTGCTAGAAAAGCGGGGGGACAAGAGACCCAGTACTTC.

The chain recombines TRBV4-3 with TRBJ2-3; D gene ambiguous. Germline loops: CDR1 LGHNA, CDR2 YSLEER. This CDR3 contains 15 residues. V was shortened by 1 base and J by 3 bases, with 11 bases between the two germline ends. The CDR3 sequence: CASSQGPQNTDTQYF. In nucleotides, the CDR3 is TGCGCCAGCAGCCAAGGCCCACAGAATACAGATACGCAGTATTTT.

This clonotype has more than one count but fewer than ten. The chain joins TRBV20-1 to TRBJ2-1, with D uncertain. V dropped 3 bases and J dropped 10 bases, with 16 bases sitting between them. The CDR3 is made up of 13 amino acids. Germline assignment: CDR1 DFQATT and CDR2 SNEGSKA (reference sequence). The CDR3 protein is CSASASRVTEQFF. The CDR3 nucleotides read TGCAGTGCTAGTGCCTCTAGGGTCACCGAGCAGTTCTTC.

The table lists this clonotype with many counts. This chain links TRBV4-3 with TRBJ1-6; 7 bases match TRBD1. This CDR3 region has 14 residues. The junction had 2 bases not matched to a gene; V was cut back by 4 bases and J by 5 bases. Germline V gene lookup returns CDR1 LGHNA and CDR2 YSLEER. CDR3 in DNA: TGCGCCAGCAGCCGTGACAGGGATAATTCACCCCTCCACTTT. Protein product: CASSRDRDNSPLHF.

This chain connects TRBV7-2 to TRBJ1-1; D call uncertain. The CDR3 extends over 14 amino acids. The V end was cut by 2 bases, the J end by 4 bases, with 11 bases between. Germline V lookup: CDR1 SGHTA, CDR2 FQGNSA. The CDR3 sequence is CASSLFVGSTEAFF. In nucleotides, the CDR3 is TGTGCCAGCAGCTTATTTGTAGGGAGCACTGAAGCTTTCTTT.

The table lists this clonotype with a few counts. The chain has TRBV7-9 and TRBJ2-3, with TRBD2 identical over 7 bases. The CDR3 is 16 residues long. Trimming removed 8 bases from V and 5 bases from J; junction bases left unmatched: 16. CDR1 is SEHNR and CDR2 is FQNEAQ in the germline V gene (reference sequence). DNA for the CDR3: TGTGCCAGCTTACCAACTCCGGGGGGACGGCAAGATACGCAGTATTTT. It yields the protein CASLPTPGGRQDTQYF.

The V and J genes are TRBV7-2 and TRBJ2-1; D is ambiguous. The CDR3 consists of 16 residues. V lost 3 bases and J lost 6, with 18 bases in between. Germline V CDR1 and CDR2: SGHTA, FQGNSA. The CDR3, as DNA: TGTGCCAGCAGCTTTCGGCTGGGAACCGATTCCAATGAGCAGTTCTTC. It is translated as CASSFRLGTDSNEQFF.

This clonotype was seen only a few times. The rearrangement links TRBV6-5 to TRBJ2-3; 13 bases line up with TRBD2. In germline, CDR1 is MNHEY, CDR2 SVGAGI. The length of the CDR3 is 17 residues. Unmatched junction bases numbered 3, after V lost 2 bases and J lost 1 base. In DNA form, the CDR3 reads TGTGCCAGCAGTTACACAGGACTAGCGGGGGGCACAGATACGCAGTATTTT. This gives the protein CASSYTGLAGGTDTQYF.

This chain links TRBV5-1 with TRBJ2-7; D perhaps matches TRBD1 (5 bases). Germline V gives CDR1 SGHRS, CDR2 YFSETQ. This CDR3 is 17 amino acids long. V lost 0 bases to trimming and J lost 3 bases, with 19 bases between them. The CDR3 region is CASSLDSGAQNNYEQYF. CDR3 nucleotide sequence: TGCGCCAGCAGCTTGGACTCTGGGGCCCAAAACAACTACGAGCAGTACTTC.

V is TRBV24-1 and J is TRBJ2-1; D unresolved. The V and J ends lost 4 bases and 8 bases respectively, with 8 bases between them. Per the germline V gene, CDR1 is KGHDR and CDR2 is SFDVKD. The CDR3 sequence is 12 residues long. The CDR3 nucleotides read TGTGCCACCAGTGACCGTTCCGATGAGCAGTTCTTC. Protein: CATSDRSDEQFF.

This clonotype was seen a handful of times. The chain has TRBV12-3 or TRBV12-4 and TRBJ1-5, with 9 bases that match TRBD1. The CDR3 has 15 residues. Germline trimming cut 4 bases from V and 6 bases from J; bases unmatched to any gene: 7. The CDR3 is CASSSYDRGGQPQHF. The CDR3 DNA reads TGTGCCAGCAGTTCGTATGACAGGGGGGGTCAGCCCCAGCATTTT.

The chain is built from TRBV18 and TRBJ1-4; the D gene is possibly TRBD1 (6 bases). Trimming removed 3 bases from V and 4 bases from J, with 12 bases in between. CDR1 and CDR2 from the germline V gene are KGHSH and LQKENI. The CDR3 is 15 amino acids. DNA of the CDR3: TGTGCCAGCTCACCTACCAGGGGAATTAATGAAAAACTGTTTTTT. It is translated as CASSPTRGINEKLFF. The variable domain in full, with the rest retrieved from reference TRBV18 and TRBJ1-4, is NAGVMQNPRHLVRRRGQEARLRCSPMKGHSHVYWYRQLPEEGLKFMVYLQKENIIDESGMPKERFSAEFPKEGPSILRIQQVVRGDSAAYFCASSPTRGINEKLFFGSGTQLSVL.

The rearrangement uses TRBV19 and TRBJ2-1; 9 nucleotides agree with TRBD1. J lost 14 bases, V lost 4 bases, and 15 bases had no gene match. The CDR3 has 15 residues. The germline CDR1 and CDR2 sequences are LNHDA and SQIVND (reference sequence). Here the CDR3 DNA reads TGTGCCAGTAGTAAAACTTCCCGGGACAGGGCGTGGGAGTTCTTC. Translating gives CASSKTSRDRAWEFF.

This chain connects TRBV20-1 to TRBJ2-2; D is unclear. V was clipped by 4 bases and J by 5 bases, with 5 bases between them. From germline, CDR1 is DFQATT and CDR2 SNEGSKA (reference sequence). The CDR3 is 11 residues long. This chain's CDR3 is CSATHTGELFF. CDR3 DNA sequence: TGCAGTGCTACCCATACCGGGGAGCTGTTTTTT.

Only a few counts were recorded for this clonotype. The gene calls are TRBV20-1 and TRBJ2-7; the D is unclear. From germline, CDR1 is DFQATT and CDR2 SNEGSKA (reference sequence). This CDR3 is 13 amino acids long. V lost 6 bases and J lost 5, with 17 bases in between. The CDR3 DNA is TGCAGTGCCCTCTCCCCCAGCAACCACGAGCAGTACTTC. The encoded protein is CSALSPSNHEQYF.

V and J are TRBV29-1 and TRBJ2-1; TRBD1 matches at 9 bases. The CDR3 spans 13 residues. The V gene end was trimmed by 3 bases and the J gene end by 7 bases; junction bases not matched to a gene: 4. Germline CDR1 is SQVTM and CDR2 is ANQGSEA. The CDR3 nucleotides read TGCAGCGTTGAGACAGGGGGTTTGAATGAGCAGTTCTTC. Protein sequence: CSVETGGLNEQFF.

Written as DNA, the CDR3 is TGCGCCAGCAGCCCCGGGACTAGCGGGGCCGTAGATACGCAGTATTTT. The encoded protein is CASSPGTSGAVDTQYF. The chain links TRBV5-1 to TRBJ2-3, with 13 bases lining up with TRBD2. The CDR3 runs to 16 residues. Germline CDR1 is SGHRS and CDR2 is YFSETQ. J was trimmed by 5 bases and V by 4 bases; bases with no gene match: 7. The full variable domain, its missing parts supplied by reference TRBV5-1 and TRBJ2-3, is KAGVTQTPRYLIKTRGQQVTLSCSPISGHRSVSWYQQTPGQGLQFLFEYFSETQRNKGNFPGRFSGRQFSNSRSEMNVSTLELGDSALYLCASSPGTSGAVDTQYFGPGTRLTVL.

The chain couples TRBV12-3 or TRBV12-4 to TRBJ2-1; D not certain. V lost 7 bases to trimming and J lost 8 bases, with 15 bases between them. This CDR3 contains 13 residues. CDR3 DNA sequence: TGTGCCAGCAAAAGACTTGTAGTCGATGAGCAGTTCTTC. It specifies CASKRLVVDEQFF.